This T cell receptor beta chain was recorded in a study of blood T cell repertoires in COVID-19 (dated by TCRdb to the early 2020s). Regarding the study in general: Samples covering the acute and convalescent phases of COVID-19 were provided by collaborators in the United States, Italy and Spain. The prospective study material was composed of cDNA or gDNA derived from T cells, B-cell-depleted T cells, or PBMCs. Deeply sampled blood TCRbeta repertoires from subjects exposed to, actively infected with, or recovered from COVID-19 were included in the dataset. The repertoires were made available in a free public database intended to serve as a resource for research on the immune response to SARS-CoV-2. The samples were drawn from the first 160 participants of the ongoing ImmuneRACE study and from 1,200 or so subjects provided by 6 global collaborators. A de-identified subject ID, COVID-19 status, age in years and sex were almost always included in the sample metadata. Where available, HLA class I and class II types were taken from metadata supplied by the sample provider and were not determined by assay-based typing.

Points the paper makes about the study in general: The amount of clinical and demographic metadata varied by source and participant and was provided uncurated.

Reading the germline V gene (reference sequence) gives CDR1 LGHDT and CDR2 YNNKEL. Clipping removes 4 bases from V and 0 bases from J, with 7 as the unmatched junction base count. The CDR3 has 16 amino acids, counting the end cysteine and phenylalanine. Of all the DNA, just the CDR3 is kept, 48 bases in frame from base 1. TCRbeta CDR3 regions were amplified from genomic DNA using the immunoSEQ Assay, a bias-controlled multiplex PCR. On the authors' methods: The number of nucleated cells in each sample was estimated by amplification of reference gene primers within the assay. To quantify the absolute abundance of each unique TCRbeta CDR3 rearrangement, sequence reads were collapsed and filtered. Productive Simpson clonality was computed per sample as the square root of Simpson's diversity index over productive rearrangements. TCRdb took this table from immuneACCESS and kept in-frame rearrangements with V and J called. Such tables lack part of the clones; where checked against another copy, unresolved V genes explain under half of the gap, and the rest is unexplained. V, J and clone size reflect that table, while D and trimming were determined from the DNA. The sample data list 250,000 or so clones, and 75% to 90% of these were observed just once. The ten largest clonotypes hold 3% of the sample.

Concerning this clone: The antigen this receptor binds is unknown. The record has no base qualities; no much larger clone is one base away.

Each collaborating institution followed its own protocols to collect whole blood in K2EDTA tubes. Collaborator samples were shipped for TCRbeta analysis as frozen whole blood, isolated PBMCs, or DNA extracted from either sample type. This clonotype originated in a woman in her thirties with active or convalescent COVID-19. In this chain, TRBV3-1 (or the pseudogene TRBV3-2) is recombined with TRBJ1-2; 8 central nucleotides agree with TRBD1. The material sequenced was peripheral blood. The nucleotides are TGTGCCAGCAGCCCGACAGGGGTTCTGACTAACTATGGCTACACCTTC. This codes for CASSPTGVLTNYGYTF.